The 20 T cell receptor beta chains presented below share a single source sample, sequenced in a study of graft-versus-host responses after intestinal transplantation. Only in-frame clones appear in the TCRdb table, and some are missing; sequencing was by immunoSEQ multiplex PCR. The table includes some 90,000 clones, just under 95% detected once. No antigen has been identified for these receptors. The input for sequencing was unstimulated CD8+ T cells sorted from spleen or lymph node cells, taken before transplant. These receptors were taken from a human donor who was the organ donor for an intestinal transplant.

V and J are TRBV27 and TRBJ2-2; no definite D call. Germline V lookup: CDR1 MNHEY, CDR2 SMNVEV (reference sequence). The CDR3 is made up of 13 amino acids. Between the trimmed V and J ends, which lost 7 bases and 1 base, there was a span of 7 bases. CDR3 bases: TGTGCCAGCAACGAGCAGAACACCGGGGAGCTGTTTTTT. Translation: CASNEQNTGELFF.

V is TRBV27 and J is TRBJ2-1, with TRBD2 identical over 15 bases. V gave up 1 base and J gave up 12 bases; unmatched junction bases: 7. The germline V gene has CDR1 MNHEY and CDR2 SMNVEV (reference sequence). This CDR3 comprises 16 residues. CDR3 sequence: CASSLLGTSGGTVQFF. The CDR3 bases are TGTGCCAGCAGTTTATTGGGGACTAGCGGGGGGACAGTGCAGTTCTTC.

This chain joins TRBV4-2 and TRBJ2-1, with TRBD2 matching 14 bases. From germline, CDR1 is LGHNA and CDR2 YNFKEQ. J gave up 1 base and V 5 bases, and 4 bases lay outside the gene matches. The CDR3 is 17 amino acids. The CDR3 bases are TGTGCCAGCAGCTTGGGACTAGCGGGGGTTTCCTACAATGAGCAGTTCTTC. This sequence encodes CASSLGLAGVSYNEQFF.

This sequence joins TRBV11-1 and TRBJ2-7; 9 bases agree with TRBD1. CDR3 size: 15 residues. CDR1 and CDR2 from the germline V gene are SGHAT and FQDESV (reference sequence). V lost 4 bases and J lost 4; bases outside the gene matches: 8. The CDR3 coding sequence is TGTGCCAGCAGCTACTTTACGGGACAGGGTTACGAGCAGTACTTC. It codes for CASSYFTGQGYEQYF.

The V call is TRBV19, the J call TRBJ2-7, with D possibly being TRBD2 (5 bases). With 3 bases removed from V and 4 bases from J, the gap between germline ends came to 22 bases. Germline CDR1 is LNHDA and CDR2 is SQIVND (reference sequence). The CDR3 runs to 17 residues. The CDR3 coding sequence is TGTGCCAGTAGTATGACCCTCCTCCTCGGGGTCCGTTACGAGCAGTACTTC. It codes for CASSMTLLLGVRYEQYF.

In its sample, this clone was seen a few times. The chain joins TRBV27 to TRBJ2-5; 7 nucleotides align to TRBD1. The CDR3 has 15 amino acids. The junction had 7 bases not matched to a gene; V was cut back by 1 base and J by 5 bases. CDR1 MNHEY and CDR2 SMNVEV come from the germline V gene (reference sequence). CDR3 sequence: CASSLWQGVAETQYF. CDR3 in DNA: TGTGCCAGCAGTTTATGGCAGGGGGTTGCTGAGACCCAGTACTTC.

The chain has TRBV7-9 and TRBJ1-6, with TRBD1 identical over 7 bases. With V trimmed by 5 bases and J by 2 bases, 6 bases remained unmatched. The CDR3 runs to 16 residues. CDR1 SEHNR and CDR2 FQNEAQ come from the germline V gene (reference sequence). DNA of the CDR3: TGTGCCAGCAGCGCGACAGGGAACCCCTATAATTCACCCCTCCACTTT. The encoded protein is CASSATGNPYNSPLHF.

CDR3 bases: TGTGCCAGCAGCTTTCCCTCCGGGACAGCGATCTACGAGCAGTACTTC. This gives the protein CASSFPSGTAIYEQYF. The chain combines TRBV7-8 with TRBJ2-7; 7 positions agree with TRBD1. J was trimmed by 3 bases and V by 3 bases; bases with no gene match: 11. There are 16 residues in the CDR3. Germline V lookup: CDR1 SGHVS, CDR2 FQNEAQ. The whole variable domain, filled in from reference TRBV7-8 and TRBJ2-7, reads GAGVSQSPRYKVAKRGQDVALRCDPISGHVSLFWYQQALGQGPEFLTYFQNEAQLDKSGLPSDRFFAERPEGSVSTLKIQRTQQEDSAVYLCASSFPSGTAIYEQYFGPGTRLTVT.

The chain is built from TRBV4-1 and TRBJ1-2; TRBD1 might be the D (5 bases). V lost 5 bases and J 6 bases, leaving 19 bases between the germline ends. From germline, CDR1 is MGHRA and CDR2 YSYEKL. The CDR3 is 15 residues long. The DNA of the CDR3 is TGCGCCAGCAGCATGACAGTCCCGCGGTTTGATGGCTACACCTTC. Protein product: CASSMTVPRFDGYTF.

The chain uses TRBV20-1 and TRBJ2-3, with D possibly TRBD2 on 5 matching bases. The ends were cut back, 4 bases at V and 8 bases at J, with 10 bases in the middle. The CDR3 has 11 amino acids. In germline, CDR1 is DFQATT, CDR2 SNEGSKA (reference sequence). CDR3: CSAMPRGTQYF. CDR3 coding DNA: TGCAGTGCTATGCCCCGGGGTACGCAGTATTTT.

The sample holds one count of this clone. The V and J genes are TRBV7-2 and TRBJ1-6; D is uncertain. V was shortened by 1 base and J by 11 bases, with 9 bases between the two germline ends. The CDR3 is 13 residues long. Germline CDR1 reads SGHTA; CDR2 reads FQGNSA. The CDR3, as DNA: TGTGCCAGCAGCTTAGGCTATCGGGCACCCCTCCACTTT. Amino acid sequence: CASSLGYRAPLHF.

This chain joins TRBV5-5 and TRBJ1-1; D uncertain. The CDR3 contains 16 residues. The germline V gene encodes CDR1 SGHKS and CDR2 YYEKEE (reference sequence). The V gene lost 0 bases and the J gene lost 6 bases, with 18 bases spanning the gap. The CDR3 nucleotides read TGTGCCAGCAGCTTGGGGCACGTAAGTTTGGTCGCTGAAGCTTTCTTT. This encodes CASSLGHVSLVAEAFF.

The chain couples TRBV9 to TRBJ2-7, with 7 nucleotides matching TRBD1. The CDR3 totals 14 residues. Germline CDR1 is SGDLS and CDR2 is YYNGEE. Trimming at V came to 2 bases and at J to 3 bases, leaving 5 bases not matched to a gene. CDR3 loop: CASSVTGTDYEQYF. The DNA for the CDR3 is TGTGCCAGCAGCGTGACAGGGACAGACTACGAGCAGTACTTC.

The rearrangement links TRBV10-3 to TRBJ1-5; possibly TRBD1 for D (5 bases). The ends were cut back, 2 bases at V and 9 bases at J, with 14 bases in the middle. CDR1 ENHRY and CDR2 SYGVKD come from the germline V gene. This CDR3 contains 14 residues. The CDR3 nucleotides are TGTGCCATCAGTGAGGGAACAGGTCGCGGGCCCCAGCATTTT. This sequence encodes CAISEGTGRGPQHF.

The chain is built from TRBV6-1 and TRBJ2-2; TRBD1 aligns across 7 bases. This CDR3 spans 13 amino acids. CDR1 is MNHNS, CDR2 SASEGT, per germline. V shed 10 bases and J 2 bases; nucleotides not matched to a gene: 4. The CDR3 sequence is CAIGQVNTGELFF. CDR3 DNA: TGTGCCATTGGACAGGTAAACACCGGGGAGCTGTTTTTT.

The genes are TRBV13 and TRBJ1-4; 7 nucleotides align to TRBD1. Trimming removed 5 bases from V and 7 bases from J; junction bases left unmatched: 10. The CDR3 has 15 residues. Germline assignment: CDR1 PRHDT and CDR2 FYEKMQ (reference sequence). CDR3 sequence: CASSNPTGAGEKLFF. The CDR3, as DNA: TGTGCCAGCAGCAATCCCACAGGGGCAGGTGAAAAACTGTTTTTT. The full variable domain, in which reference TRBV13 and TRBJ1-4 provide the parts outside the CDR3, is AAGVIQSPRHLIKEKRETATLKCYPIPRHDTVYWYQQGPGQDPQFLISFYEKMQSDKGSIPDRFSAQQFSDYHSELNMSSLELGDSALYFCASSNPTGAGEKLFFGSGTQLSVL.

The CDR3 DNA follows: TGCGCCAGCAGCGGACGGGGTCGAGGTGTCGATGAGCAGTTCTTC. This codes for CASSGRGRGVDEQFF. The chain has TRBV5-1 and TRBJ2-1, with D possibly TRBD2 on 5 matching bases. V lost 4 bases, J lost 8 bases, and 19 bases lay in between. Germline V gene data show CDR1 as SGHRS and CDR2 as YFSETQ. This CDR3 has 15 residues.

The V and J genes are TRBV2 and TRBJ2-7; a weak D match, TRBD2 (6 bases). Trimming cost V 4 bases and J 2 bases, with 21 bases left between them. This CDR3 has 17 residues. The germline V gene has CDR1 SNHLY and CDR2 FYNNEI. The CDR3 here is CASSGHLTRGVPYEQYF. CDR3 nucleotides: TGTGCCAGCAGTGGGCATTTGACTAGAGGAGTCCCCTACGAGCAGTACTTC.

The CDR3 DNA is TGTGCCAGCAGCGAAGGTAGCGGGGCAACCTACGAGCAGTACTTC. This sequence encodes CASSEGSGATYEQYF. The rearrangement uses TRBV9 and TRBJ2-5, with 8 bases matching TRBD2. The tail of the sequence fits TRBJ2-7 better, so the J call may be wrong. This CDR3 region has 15 residues. Per germline, CDR1 SGDLS and CDR2 YYNGEE.

This clone was seen only once. The J gene is TRBJ2-7, the V gene TRBV18; 7 nucleotides agree with TRBD1. The CDR3 extends over 12 amino acids. V was pared by 1 base and J by 11 bases, with 5 bases of the junction left unmatched. Germline assignment: CDR1 KGHSH and CDR2 LQKENI. The CDR3 DNA follows: TGTGCCAGCTCACCACACGACAGGGCGAAGTACTTC. Translating it yields CASSPHDRAKYF. Full variable domain (missing parts from reference TRBV18 and TRBJ2-7): NAGVMQNPRHLVRRRGQEARLRCSPMKGHSHVYWYRQLPEEGLKFMVYLQKENIIDESGMPKERFSAEFPKEGPSILRIQQVVRGDSAAYFCASSPHDRAKYFGPGTRLTVT.